This T cell receptor (beta chain) derives from a study of CD8 T cells in Susac syndrome. At the level of the study: There were Susac syndrome patients who were therapy-naive at blood draw, others on corticosteroids, and others on intravenous immunoglobulin alone.

Trimming cost V 1 base and J 3 bases; bases outside gene matches: 5. The CDR3 runs 16 residues. Germline loops: CDR1 SNHLY, CDR2 FYNNEI. The authors carried out high-throughput sequencing of TCR beta. They applied it to CD8+ and CD4+ T cells obtained from blood. A quantity of about 0.5 to 1 ug RNA underwent reverse transcription using random hexamers. An immunoSEQ multiplex PCR generated amplified TCR beta CDR3 products spanning 54 Vbeta and 13 Jbeta. TCRdb reprocessed the immunoSEQ multiplex PCR reads with MiXCR, giving one entry per CDR3 protein. The sample gives roughly 220,000 distinct CDR3 sequences, about 95% of which show up once; about 0.14% is in the top ten. Study-wide results and limits: Clonal expansion was absent from the CD4+ T cell repertoires in Susac syndrome.

To note about this clonotype: What it recognizes is unknown.

The specimen was CD4+ T cells from PBMCs. This sequence joins TRBV2 and TRBJ2-5, with 10 bases identical to TRBD2. The sequence derives from a human donor with Susac syndrome. The CDR3 loop reads CASSEVGGLAEETQYF. The CDR3 nucleotides are TGTGCCAGCAGTGAAGTGGGTGGACTAGCGGAAGAGACCCAGTACTTC.